The source of this T cell receptor beta chain is a study of blood T cell repertoires in COVID-19. Study-wide background: Collection of acute and convalescent COVID-19 samples took place in the United States, Italy and Spain. PBMCs, B-cell-depleted T cells, or T cells were the source of the cDNA or gDNA that made up the material.

The germline gives CDR1 MDHEN, CDR2 SYDVKM. Trimming shortened V by 3 bases and J by 2 bases, and 17 bases separated the two germline ends. The CDR3 spans 17 residues. Cohorts were assigned according to the clinical history that participants reported. Cohort 3 recovery required two negative PCRs, clearance, or symptom resolution. The assay was immunoSEQ multiplex PCR, and TCRdb's table has in-frame clones only and misses some. There are roughly 300,000 clones in the sample; more than 80% occur only once, and approximately 1.2% lies in the top ten. This chain uses TRBV28 with TRBJ1-3, with D perhaps TRBD1 (6 bases). Sample: PBMCs or T cells enriched from blood (not recorded which). The receptor's source is a woman aged 30 to 39 who had recovered from COVID-19. As DNA, the CDR3 is TGTGCCAGCAGTTTTGGGGGGGGCTTACGGACTGGAAACACCATATATTTT. It is translated as CASSFGGGLRTGNTIYF.